This T cell receptor (beta chain) stems from a study of OX40 agonist ivuxolimab in advanced cancers. Regarding the study as a whole: The study found that CD8+ T cells averaged more expanded clones than CD4+.

Comments on this clone: Its antigen is still unknown.

Germline CDR1 reads MNHNS; CDR2 reads SASEGT. V shed 0 bases and J shed 8 bases, with 14 bases lying between them. The CDR3 is 15 amino acids. The table came from immunoSEQ multiplex PCR; TCRdb's copy has only in-frame clones and leaves some out. Of around 68,000 clones listed, 75% to 90% were seen once; the top ten hold 0.95% to 1.5%. This TCR was recovered from an adult with an advanced solid tumor such as melanoma, head and neck, liver or kidney cancer. The sample in question was CD4+ or CD8+ T cells sorted from blood, obtained in a trial of the OX40 agonist ivuxolimab. The chain carries TRBV6-1 and TRBJ2-1; D may be TRBD2 (7 bases). As DNA, the CDR3 is TGTGCCAGCAGTGAAGCGGGGGGGCTTGTGGATGAGCAGTTCTTC. Amino acid sequence: CASSEAGGLVDEQFF.